Reported below is one T cell receptor (beta chain). This sample stems from a study of T cell changes during pregnancy in multiple sclerosis. Assay used: immunoSEQ multiplex PCR; TCRdb lists only in-frame clones, some missing. The table has 60,000 to 75,000 clones, 90% to 95% seen once. V trimming: 4 bases; J trimming: 5 bases; junction bases outside the gene matches: 4. The length of the CDR3 is 14 residues. The germline V gene encodes CDR1 SQVTM and CDR2 ANQGSEA. The receptor was isolated from a female donor in good health, enrolled as a control in a pregnancy study. The chain combines TRBV29-1 with TRBJ2-2, with 10 bases aligning to TRBD1. The material was peripheral blood, obtained in the second trimester of pregnancy. This CDR3 is CSVVRTGGTGELFF. The CDR3 nucleotides are TGCAGCGTTGTCAGGACAGGGGGAACCGGGGAGCTGTTTTTT.